The subject of this entry is one T cell receptor (beta chain). The CDR3 is 11 amino acids. Per the germline V gene, CDR1 is SNHLY and CDR2 is FYNNEI. V was clipped by 3 bases and J by 10 bases, with 7 bases between them. This sample is drawn from a study of blood T cells in healthy people across ages. Alongside a J-beta primer mix, a sample-barcoded 5' primer served in a second PCR lasting about 6 to 12 cycles. One entry per CDR3 protein results from TCRdb running MiXCR on the 5' RACE reads. The sample yields 1.5 million to 2 million distinct CDR3 sequences, around 42% seen once. V is TRBV2 and J is TRBJ2-1; no clear D. The TCR originated in a human donor in good health. Sequenced sample: blood. The CDR3: CASSERWEQFF. The CDR3 DNA sequence: TGTGCCAGCAGTGAGAGGTGGGAGCAGTTCTTC.